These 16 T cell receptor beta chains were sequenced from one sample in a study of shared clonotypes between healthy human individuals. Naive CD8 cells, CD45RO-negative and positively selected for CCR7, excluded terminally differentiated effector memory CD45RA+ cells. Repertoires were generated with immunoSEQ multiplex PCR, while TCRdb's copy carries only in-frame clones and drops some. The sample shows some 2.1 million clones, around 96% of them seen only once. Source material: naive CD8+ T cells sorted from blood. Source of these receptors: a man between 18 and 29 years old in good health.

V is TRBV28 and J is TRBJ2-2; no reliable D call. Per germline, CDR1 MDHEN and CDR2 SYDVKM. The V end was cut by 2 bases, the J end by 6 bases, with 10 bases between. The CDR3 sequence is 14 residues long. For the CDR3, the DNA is TGTGCCAGCAGTTTAGCCCCGACCCCCGGGGAGCTGTTTTTT. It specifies CASSLAPTPGELFF. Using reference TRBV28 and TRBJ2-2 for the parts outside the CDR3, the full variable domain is DVKVTQSSRYLVKRTGEKVFLECVQDMDHENMFWYRQDPGLGLRLIYFSYDVKMKEKGDIPEGYSVSREKKERFSLILESASTNQTSMYLCASSLAPTPGELFFGEGSRLTVL.

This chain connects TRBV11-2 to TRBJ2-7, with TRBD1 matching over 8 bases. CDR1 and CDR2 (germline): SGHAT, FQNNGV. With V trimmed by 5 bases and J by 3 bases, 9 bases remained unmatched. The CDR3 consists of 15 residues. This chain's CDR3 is CASSLPGTGLYEQYF. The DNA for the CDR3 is TGTGCCAGCAGCCTACCCGGGACAGGCCTCTACGAGCAGTACTTC.

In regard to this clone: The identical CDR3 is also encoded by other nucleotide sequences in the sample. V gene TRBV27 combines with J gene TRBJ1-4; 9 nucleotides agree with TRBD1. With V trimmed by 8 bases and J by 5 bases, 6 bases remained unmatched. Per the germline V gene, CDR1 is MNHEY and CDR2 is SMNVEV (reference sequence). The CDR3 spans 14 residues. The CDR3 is CASSLTGGNEKLFF. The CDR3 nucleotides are TGTGCCAGCTCCTTGACAGGGGGAAATGAAAAACTGTTTTTT. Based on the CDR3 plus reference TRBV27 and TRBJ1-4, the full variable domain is EAQVTQNPRYLITVTGKKLTVTCSQNMNHEYMSWYRQDPGLGLRQIYYSMNVEVTDKGDVPEGYKVSRKEKRNFPLILESPSPNQTSLYFCASSLTGGNEKLFFGSGTQLSVL.

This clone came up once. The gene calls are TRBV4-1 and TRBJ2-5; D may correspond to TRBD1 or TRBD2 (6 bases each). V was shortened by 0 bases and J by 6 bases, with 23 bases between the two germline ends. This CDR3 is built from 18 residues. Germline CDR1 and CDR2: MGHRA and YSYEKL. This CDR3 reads CASSQDSPEGDGRQTQYF. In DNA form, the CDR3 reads TGCGCCAGCAGCCAAGATTCCCCCGAGGGGGACGGGAGACAGACCCAGTACTTC.

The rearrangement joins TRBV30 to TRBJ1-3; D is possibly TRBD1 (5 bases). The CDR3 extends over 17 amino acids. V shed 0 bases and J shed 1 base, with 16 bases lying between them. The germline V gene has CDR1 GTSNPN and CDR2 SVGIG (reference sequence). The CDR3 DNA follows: TGTGCCTGGAGTGTTATAGGAGGGGAAGATTCTGGAAACACCATATATTTT. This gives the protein CAWSVIGGEDSGNTIYF.

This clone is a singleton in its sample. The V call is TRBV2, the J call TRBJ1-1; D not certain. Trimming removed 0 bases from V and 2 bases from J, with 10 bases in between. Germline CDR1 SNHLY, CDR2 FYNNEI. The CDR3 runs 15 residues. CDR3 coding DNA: TGTGCCAGCAGTGAAGCTTTTGGGCTTAACACTGAAGCTTTCTTT. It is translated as CASSEAFGLNTEAFF.

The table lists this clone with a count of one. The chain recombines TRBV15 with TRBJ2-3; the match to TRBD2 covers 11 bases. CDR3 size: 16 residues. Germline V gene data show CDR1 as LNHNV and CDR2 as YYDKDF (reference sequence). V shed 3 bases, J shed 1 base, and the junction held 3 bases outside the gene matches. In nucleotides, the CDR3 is TGTGCCACCAGCAGCCCGACTAGCGGGGGCACAGATACGCAGTATTTT. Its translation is CATSSPTSGGTDTQYF.

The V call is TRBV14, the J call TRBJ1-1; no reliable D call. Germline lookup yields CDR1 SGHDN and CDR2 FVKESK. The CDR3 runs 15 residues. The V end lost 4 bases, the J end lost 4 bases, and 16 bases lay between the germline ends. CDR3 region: CASSPKANHLTEAFF. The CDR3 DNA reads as TGTGCCAGCAGCCCTAAGGCTAATCATCTCACTGAAGCTTTCTTT.

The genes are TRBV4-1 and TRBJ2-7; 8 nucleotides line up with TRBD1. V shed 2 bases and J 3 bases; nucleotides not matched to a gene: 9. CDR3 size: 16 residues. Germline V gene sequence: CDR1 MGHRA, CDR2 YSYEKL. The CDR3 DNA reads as TGCGCCAGCAGCCAACTTCATGGACAGGGAAGCTACGAGCAGTACTTC. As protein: CASSQLHGQGSYEQYF.

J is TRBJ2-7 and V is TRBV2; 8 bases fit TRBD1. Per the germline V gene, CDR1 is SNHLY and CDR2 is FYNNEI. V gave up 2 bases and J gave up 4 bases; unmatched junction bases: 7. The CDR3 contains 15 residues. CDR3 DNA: TGTGCCAGCAGTGAAATCGGACAGGGAGTGTACGAGCAGTACTTC. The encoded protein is CASSEIGQGVYEQYF. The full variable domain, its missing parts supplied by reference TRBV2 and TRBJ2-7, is EPEVTQTPSHQVTQMGQEVILRCVPISNHLYFYWYRQILGQKVEFLVSFYNNEISEKSEIFDDQFSVERPDGSNFTLKIRSTKLEDSAMYFCASSEIGQGVYEQYFGPGTRLTVT.

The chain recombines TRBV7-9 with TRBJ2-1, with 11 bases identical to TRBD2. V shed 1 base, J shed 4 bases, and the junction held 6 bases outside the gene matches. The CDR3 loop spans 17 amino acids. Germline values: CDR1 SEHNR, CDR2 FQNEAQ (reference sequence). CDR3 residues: CASSLGLAGGEYNEQFF. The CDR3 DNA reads TGTGCCAGCAGCTTAGGGCTAGCGGGGGGAGAATACAATGAGCAGTTCTTC.

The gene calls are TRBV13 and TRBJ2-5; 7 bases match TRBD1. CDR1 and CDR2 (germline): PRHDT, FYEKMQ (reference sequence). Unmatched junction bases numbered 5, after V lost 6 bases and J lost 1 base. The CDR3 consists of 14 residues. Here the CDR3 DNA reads TGTGCCAGCAGATCTGACAGGGCCCAAGAGACCCAGTACTTC. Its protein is CASRSDRAQETQYF.

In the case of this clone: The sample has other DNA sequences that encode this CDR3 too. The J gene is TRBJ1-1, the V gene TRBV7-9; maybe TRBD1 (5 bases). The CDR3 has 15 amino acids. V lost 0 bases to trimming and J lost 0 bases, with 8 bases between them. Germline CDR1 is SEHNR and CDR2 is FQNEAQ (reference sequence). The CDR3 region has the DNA TGTGCCAGCAGCTTAGCCGGGGGATTGAACACTGAAGCTTTCTTT. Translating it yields CASSLAGGLNTEAFF.

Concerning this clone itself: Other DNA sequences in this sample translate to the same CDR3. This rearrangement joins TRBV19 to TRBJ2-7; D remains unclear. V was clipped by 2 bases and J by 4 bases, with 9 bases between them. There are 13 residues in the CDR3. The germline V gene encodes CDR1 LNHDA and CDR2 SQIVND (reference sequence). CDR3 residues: CASSISDNYEQYF. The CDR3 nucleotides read TGTGCCAGTAGTATATCAGACAATTACGAGCAGTACTTC.

CDR3: CASSPGTGGGNSPLHF. For the CDR3, the DNA is TGTGCCAGCAGCCCAGGGACAGGGGGTGGAAATTCACCCCTCCACTTT. The J gene is TRBJ1-6, the V gene TRBV7-9; 11 bases agree with TRBD1. Germline lookup yields CDR1 SEHNR and CDR2 FQNEAQ (reference sequence). The CDR3 loop spans 16 amino acids. The ends lost 5 bases at V and 7 bases at J; junction bases unmatched: 7.

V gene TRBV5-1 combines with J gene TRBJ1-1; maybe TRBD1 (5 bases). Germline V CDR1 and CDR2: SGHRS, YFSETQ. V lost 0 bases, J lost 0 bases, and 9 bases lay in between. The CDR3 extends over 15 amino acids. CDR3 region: CASSLVKGMNTEAFF. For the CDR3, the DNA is TGCGCCAGCAGCTTGGTCAAGGGGATGAACACTGAAGCTTTCTTT. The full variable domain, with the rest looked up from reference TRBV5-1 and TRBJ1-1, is KAGVTQTPRYLIKTRGQQVTLSCSPISGHRSVSWYQQTPGQGLQFLFEYFSETQRNKGNFPGRFSGRQFSNSRSEMNVSTLELGDSALYLCASSLVKGMNTEAFFGQGTRLTVV.